The 10 T cell receptor beta chains below all came from one sample that was sequenced in a study of blood T cell repertoires in COVID-19. The protocol was immunoSEQ multiplex PCR, while the TCRdb copy is restricted to in-frame clones and leaves out a portion. The sample has around 220,000 clones; roughly 80% are singletons. What was sequenced was peripheral blood. These receptors all stem from a woman at least 80 years old with acute or convalescent COVID-19.

This chain joins TRBV6-2 or TRBV6-3 and TRBJ2-5; 11 bases are shared with TRBD2. The germline gives CDR1 MNHEY, CDR2 SVGEGT. Trimming cost V 2 bases and J 2 bases; bases outside gene matches: 4. CDR3 length: 16 amino acids. CDR3 region: CASSYASGGNQETQYF. CDR3 nucleotide sequence: TGTGCCAGCAGTTACGCTAGCGGGGGGAATCAAGAGACCCAGTACTTC.

The V and J genes are TRBV27 and TRBJ1-3; unclear D gene. Germline lookup yields CDR1 MNHEY and CDR2 SMNVEV (reference sequence). V lost 2 bases, J lost 1 base, and 3 bases lay in between. The CDR3 is made up of 13 amino acids. CDR3 in DNA: TGTGCCAGCAGTTTAACATCTGGAAACACCATATATTTT. This sequence encodes CASSLTSGNTIYF.

This chain uses TRBV6-2 or TRBV6-3 with TRBJ2-7, with 7 positions matching TRBD2. The CDR3 has 15 amino acids. CDR1 and CDR2 (germline): MNHEY, SVGEGT. Germline trimming cut 2 bases from V and 3 bases from J; bases unmatched to any gene: 7. The CDR3 DNA reads as TGTGCCAGCAGTTACGTCGGACTAGAACGCTACGAGCAGTACTTC. The encoded protein is CASSYVGLERYEQYF.

This sequence joins TRBV29-1 and TRBJ2-6; no firm D call. Trimming took off 2 bases at V and 4 bases at J, with 6 bases between the two ends. The V gene's germline CDR1 is SQVTM and CDR2 ANQGSEA. The CDR3 contains 13 residues. CDR3 sequence (DNA): TGCAGCGTTGAAATACAGGGGGCCAACGTCCTGACTTTC. This sequence encodes CSVEIQGANVLTF.

The chain is built from TRBV3-1 (or the pseudogene TRBV3-2) and TRBJ1-1; D is uncertain. This CDR3 is built from 13 residues. Trimming left V 4 bases short and J 5 bases short, with 11 bases between. Germline loops: CDR1 LGHDT, CDR2 YNNKEL (reference sequence). The CDR3 sequence is CASSLSGGTEAFF. The CDR3, as DNA: TGTGCCAGCAGCCTTTCAGGAGGAACTGAAGCTTTCTTT.

As for this clone: Other DNA sequences in this specimen translate into the identical CDR3. This chain joins TRBV7-3 and TRBJ2-3, with 13 positions matching TRBD2. The germline V gene encodes CDR1 SGHTA and CDR2 FQGTGA. The V segment lost 4 bases and the J segment 3 bases; nucleotides outside the gene matches: 4. The CDR3 length is 16 residues. CDR3: CASSSRLAGGTDTQYF. CDR3 bases: TGTGCCAGCAGCTCCAGACTAGCGGGAGGTACAGATACGCAGTATTTT. Drawing the rest from reference TRBV7-3 and TRBJ2-3, the complete variable domain is GAGVSQTPSNKVTEKGKYVELRCDPISGHTALYWYRQSLGQGPEFLIYFQGTGAADDSGLPNDRFFAVRPEGSVSTLKIQRTERGDSAVYLCASSSRLAGGTDTQYFGPGTRLTVL.

CDR3 bases: TGTGCCAGCAGAGCTACCGCGAGTGAAAAACTGTTTTTT. Protein: CASRATASEKLFF. The J gene is TRBJ1-4, the V gene TRBV6-5; the D is unclear. The length of the CDR3 is 13 residues. Germline lookup yields CDR1 MNHEY and CDR2 SVGAGI. V shed 6 bases and J shed 7 bases, with 12 bases lying between them.

The chain combines TRBV4-3 with TRBJ2-7, with 9 bases fitting TRBD2. CDR3 size: 15 residues. J lost 5 bases, V lost 3 bases, and 8 bases had no gene match. Germline values: CDR1 LGHNA, CDR2 YSLEER. The CDR3 nucleotides read TGCGCCAGCAGCCAGTCGCGGGGGGGCTTCCACGAGCAGTACTTC. It encodes CASSQSRGGFHEQYF.

V gene TRBV5-1 combines with J gene TRBJ2-5; the D is unclear. Germline V gene sequence: CDR1 SGHRS, CDR2 YFSETQ. This CDR3 is built from 13 residues. The V gene lost 1 base and the J gene lost 5 bases, with 9 bases spanning the gap. The CDR3 DNA reads TGCGCCAGCAGCTTGTCCCTACCGGAGACCCAGTACTTC. It encodes CASSLSLPETQYF.

The V and J genes are TRBV7-2 and TRBJ1-2; the D is unclear. The CDR3 extends over 14 amino acids. The V gene lost 0 bases and the J gene lost 5 bases, with 10 bases spanning the gap. In germline, CDR1 is SGHTA, CDR2 FQGNSA. The CDR3: CASSLAGRDYGYTF. CDR3 DNA: TGTGCCAGCAGCTTAGCGGGGAGGGATTATGGCTACACCTTC.